This record concerns one TCR beta chain sequence. The sample is drawn from a study of T-cell reconstitution after alpha-beta-depleted transplantation in children. It was with unique molecular identifiers that the TCRbeta library was prepared. TCRdb recomputed calls from the PCR reads with MiXCR, one row per CDR3 protein. The sample contains some 500,000 distinct CDR3 sequences, around 19% of which appear only once. Deletions cut 1 base from V and 7 bases from J, with 17 bases between. There are 16 residues in the CDR3. Germline CDR1 is MGHRA and CDR2 is YSYEKL. The sequences come from PBMCs from the stem cell graft donor, collected from the stem cell graft. The chain has TRBV4-1 and TRBJ2-1, with D possibly being TRBD1 (6 bases). This receptor was taken from a human donor who donated a stem cell graft to a child with acute lymphoblastic leukemia. The chain's CDR3 is CASSQVSQGPFNEQFF. CDR3 nucleotides: TGCGCCAGCAGCCAAGTCTCACAGGGCCCATTTAATGAGCAGTTCTTC.